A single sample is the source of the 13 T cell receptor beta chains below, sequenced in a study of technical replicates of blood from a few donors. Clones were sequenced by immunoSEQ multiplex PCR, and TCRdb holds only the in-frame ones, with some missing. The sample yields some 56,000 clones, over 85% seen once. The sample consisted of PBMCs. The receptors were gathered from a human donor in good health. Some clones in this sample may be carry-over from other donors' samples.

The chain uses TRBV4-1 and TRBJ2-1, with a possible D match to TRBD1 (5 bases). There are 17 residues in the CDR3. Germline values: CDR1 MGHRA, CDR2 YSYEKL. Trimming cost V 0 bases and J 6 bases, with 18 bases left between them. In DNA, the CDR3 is TGCGCCAGCAGCCAAGAGCGAAGGCAGGGTAGTCGCAATGAGCAGTTCTTC. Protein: CASSQERRQGSRNEQFF.

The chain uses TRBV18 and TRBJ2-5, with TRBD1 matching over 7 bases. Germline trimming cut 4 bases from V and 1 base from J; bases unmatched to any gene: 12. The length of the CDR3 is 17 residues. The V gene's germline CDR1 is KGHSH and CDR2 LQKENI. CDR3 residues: CASSHQGGLALQETQYF. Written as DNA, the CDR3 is TGTGCCAGCTCACATCAAGGGGGCCTAGCACTCCAAGAGACCCAGTACTTC.

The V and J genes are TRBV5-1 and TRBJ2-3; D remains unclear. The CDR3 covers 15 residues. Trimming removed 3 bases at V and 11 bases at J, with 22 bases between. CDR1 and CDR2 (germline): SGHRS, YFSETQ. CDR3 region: CASSSQLDGLSVQYF. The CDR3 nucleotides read TGCGCCAGCAGCTCCCAGTTAGACGGGTTAAGTGTGCAGTATTTT.

As DNA, the CDR3 is TGCAGTGCAAACCGAGAGGGTGAGCAGTTCTTC. Translation: CSANREGEQFF. The chain is built from TRBV20-1 and TRBJ2-1, with D maybe TRBD2 (5 bases). CDR3 size: 11 residues. Looked up from germline, CDR1 is DFQATT and CDR2 is SNEGSKA (reference sequence). V lost 6 bases, J lost 9 bases, and 12 bases lay in between.

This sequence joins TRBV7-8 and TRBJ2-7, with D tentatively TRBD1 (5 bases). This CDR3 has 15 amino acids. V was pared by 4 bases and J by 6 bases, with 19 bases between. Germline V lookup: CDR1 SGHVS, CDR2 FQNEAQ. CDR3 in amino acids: CASSSLKGLLSEQYF. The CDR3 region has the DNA TGTGCCAGCAGCTCCCTCAAGGGGCTACTGAGCGAGCAGTACTTC. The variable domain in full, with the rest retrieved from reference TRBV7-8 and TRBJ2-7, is GAGVSQSPRYKVAKRGQDVALRCDPISGHVSLFWYQQALGQGPEFLTYFQNEAQLDKSGLPSDRFFAERPEGSVSTLKIQRTQQEDSAVYLCASSSLKGLLSEQYFGPGTRLTVT.

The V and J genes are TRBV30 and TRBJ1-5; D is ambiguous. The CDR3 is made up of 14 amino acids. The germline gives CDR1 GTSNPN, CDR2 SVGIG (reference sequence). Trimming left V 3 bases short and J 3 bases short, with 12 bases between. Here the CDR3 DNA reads TGTGCCTGGAGCGGTAGTGCTTTCAATCAGCCCCAGCATTTT. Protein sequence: CAWSGSAFNQPQHF. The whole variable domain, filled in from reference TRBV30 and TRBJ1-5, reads SQTIHQWPATLVQPVGSPLSLECTVEGTSNPNLYWYRQAAGRGLQLLFYSVGIGQISSEVPQNLSASRPQDRQFILSSKKLLLSDSGFYLCAWSGSAFNQPQHFGDGTRLSIL.

In DNA form, the CDR3 reads TGTGCCAGCAGCCTCGGGGGGCGGAGGGTAACAACCTACGAGCAGTACTTC. This translates into CASSLGGRRVTTYEQYF. V usage is TRBV7-9 and J usage is TRBJ2-7, with a possible D match to TRBD2 (7 bases). Trimming stripped 5 bases from V and 2 bases from J, with 22 bases between. CDR3 length equals 17 residues. CDR1 is SEHNR and CDR2 is FQNEAQ in the germline V gene (reference sequence).

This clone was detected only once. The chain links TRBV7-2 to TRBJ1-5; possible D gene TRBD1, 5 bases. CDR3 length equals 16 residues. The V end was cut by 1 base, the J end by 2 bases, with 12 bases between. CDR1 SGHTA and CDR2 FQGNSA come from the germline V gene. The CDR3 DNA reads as TGTGCCAGCAGCTTAGGAGGCCAGGGCGGCAATCAGCCCCAGCATTTT. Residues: CASSLGGQGGNQPQHF. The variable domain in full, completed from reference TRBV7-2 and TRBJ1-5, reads GAGVSQSPSNKVTEKGKDVELRCDPISGHTALYWYRQSLGQGLEFLIYFQGNSAPDKSGLPSDRFSAERTGGSVSTLTIQRTQQEDSAVYLCASSLGGQGGNQPQHFGDGTRLSIL.

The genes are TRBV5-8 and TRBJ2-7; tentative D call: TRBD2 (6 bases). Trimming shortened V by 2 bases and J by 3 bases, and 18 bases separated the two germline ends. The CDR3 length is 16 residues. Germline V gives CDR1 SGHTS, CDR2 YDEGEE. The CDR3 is CASSFLGVAGSYEQYF. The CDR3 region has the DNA TGTGCCAGCAGCTTTTTGGGTGTGGCGGGGAGCTACGAGCAGTACTTC.

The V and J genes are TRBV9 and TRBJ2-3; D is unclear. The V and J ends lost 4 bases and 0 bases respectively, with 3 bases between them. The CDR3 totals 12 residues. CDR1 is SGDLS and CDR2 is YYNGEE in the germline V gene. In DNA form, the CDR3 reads TGTGCCAGCAGCCCTAGCACAGATACGCAGTATTTT. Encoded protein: CASSPSTDTQYF.

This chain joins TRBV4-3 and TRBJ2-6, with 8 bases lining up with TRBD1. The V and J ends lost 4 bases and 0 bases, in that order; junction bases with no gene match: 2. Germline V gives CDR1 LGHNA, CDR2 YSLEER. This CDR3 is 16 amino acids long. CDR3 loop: CASSLDRASGANVLTF. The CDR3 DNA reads TGCGCCAGCAGCCTGGACAGGGCCTCTGGGGCCAACGTCCTGACTTTC.

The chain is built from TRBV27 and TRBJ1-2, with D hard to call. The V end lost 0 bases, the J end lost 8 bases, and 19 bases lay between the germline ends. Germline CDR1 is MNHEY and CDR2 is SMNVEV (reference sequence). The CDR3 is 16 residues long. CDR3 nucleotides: TGTGCCAGCAGTTTATCAGGCCAGGCCGCCCGGGAGGGCTACACCTTC. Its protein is CASSLSGQAAREGYTF.

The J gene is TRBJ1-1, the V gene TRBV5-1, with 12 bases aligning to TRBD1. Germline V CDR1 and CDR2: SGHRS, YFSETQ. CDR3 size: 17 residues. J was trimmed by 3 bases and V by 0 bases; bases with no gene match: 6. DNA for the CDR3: TGCGCCAGCAGCTTGGGAGGGACAGGGGGCTCGGACACTGAAGCTTTCTTT. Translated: CASSLGGTGGSDTEAFF. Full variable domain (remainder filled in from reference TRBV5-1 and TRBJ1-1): KAGVTQTPRYLIKTRGQQVTLSCSPISGHRSVSWYQQTPGQGLQFLFEYFSETQRNKGNFPGRFSGRQFSNSRSEMNVSTLELGDSALYLCASSLGGTGGSDTEAFFGQGTRLTVV.